This T cell receptor beta chain originates from a study of cytomegalovirus exposure and HLA in healthy donors. Study results and caveats: TRBV6-2, TRBV6-3 and some other V segments were unresolvable in 87-base-pair reads. There were several of the most significant clusters that appeared linked to common viral pathogens in a later analysis. Analyzed later, most CMV-associated TCR beta chains appeared HLA-restricted.

Both 60 Vbeta primers and 13 Jbeta primers went into the PCR. The repertoire was sequenced with immunoSEQ multiplex PCR; TCRdb's copy has only in-frame clones and lacks some. The sample comprises under 200,000 clones, about 86% of which are singletons, and roughly 1.7% rests with the top ten. These donors, healthy bone marrow donors, were studied. As to this clone: As yet, its antigen is unknown.

CDR3 length: 13 residues. The germline gives CDR1 LNHDA, CDR2 SQIVND (reference sequence). Trimming took off 5 bases at V and 8 bases at J, with 13 bases between the two ends. The sample consisted of PBMCs. This receptor was obtained from a man aged 40-49 years in good health and CMV-seropositive. The rearrangement links TRBV19 to TRBJ2-1; D possibly corresponds to TRBD1 (5 bases). Here the CDR3 DNA reads TGTGCCAGTAGTCCAGGTAGGGGCGATGAGCAGTTCTTC. It yields the protein CASSPGRGDEQFF.